This T cell receptor (beta chain) was identified during a study of prognosis after radiotherapy for stage I lung cancer. The V gene's germline CDR1 is KGHSY and CDR2 FQNENV. V shed 0 bases and J shed 1 base, with 3 bases lying between them. The CDR3 has 13 residues. The authors amplified TCR beta CDR3 from genomic DNA using two-round multiplex PCR. Primers targeting each individual TRBV and TRBJ gene were applied in first-round PCR. TCRdb re-analysed the multiplex PCR reads in MiXCR, keeping a single row per CDR3 protein. The table has nearly 25,000 distinct CDR3 sequences, approximately 35% seen once. At both of two time points, about 6 milliliters of peripheral blood were drawn. In this sample, this clonotype turned up many times.

V is TRBV16 and J is TRBJ2-5; D remains unclear. The receptor was derived from a donor aged 50 or older with non-small cell lung cancer. This specimen consisted of PBMCs, obtained before or after stereotactic body radiation therapy (not recorded which). This CDR3 reads CASSQSTQETQYF. The CDR3 DNA is TGTGCCAGCAGCCAATCCACCCAAGAGACCCAGTACTTC.